This passage covers 13 T cell receptor beta chains from one sample sequenced in a study of shared clonotypes between healthy human individuals. The assay was immunoSEQ multiplex PCR, and TCRdb's table has in-frame clones only and misses some. The table records under 2.5 million clones, 85% to 95% of them present only once. The sample was naive CD4+ T cells from PBMCs. The subset denotes: CD45RA+ positively selected. The source of these receptors is a young man in good health. Some clones in this sample may be carry-over from other donors' samples.

J is TRBJ2-7 and V is TRBV4-1, with a weak D call TRBD2 (5 bases). CDR1 is MGHRA and CDR2 is YSYEKL in the germline V gene. The germline V and J ends were trimmed by 4 bases and 1 base, with 11 bases remaining between them. CDR3 length: 14 amino acids. The CDR3 loop reads CASSPLERSYEQYF. CDR3 bases: TGCGCCAGCAGCCCCCTCGAGCGGTCCTACGAGCAGTACTTC.

This clone was counted a single time. The CDR3 reads CASSLLGQGTEAFF. In DNA, the CDR3 is TGTGCCAGCAGCTTATTAGGGCAGGGGACTGAAGCTTTCTTT. The chain has TRBV7-9 and TRBJ1-1, with a weak D call TRBD1 (6 bases). This CDR3 region has 14 residues. Trimming shortened V by 2 bases and J by 5 bases, and 12 bases separated the two germline ends. Germline CDR1 is SEHNR and CDR2 is FQNEAQ (reference sequence).

A single count supports this clone. The chain has TRBV25-1 and TRBJ1-2, with a possible D match to TRBD1 (6 bases). The CDR3 has 15 amino acids. CDR1 is MGHDK and CDR2 is SYGVNS in the germline V gene. Trimming took off 1 base at V and 3 bases at J, with 12 bases between the two ends. CDR3 nucleotide sequence: TGTGCCAGCAGTGAATCCGGGGACACCTACTATGGCTACACCTTC. Translation gives CASSESGDTYYGYTF.

Of note for this clone: The same CDR3 is also encoded by other DNA sequences in this sample. The V and J genes are TRBV7-8 and TRBJ1-5; D remains unclear. From germline, CDR1 is SGHVS and CDR2 FQNEAQ. The CDR3 is 12 residues long. The ends were cut back, 5 bases at V and 4 bases at J, with 6 bases in the middle. The CDR3 DNA reads TGTGCCAGCAGCCCATCGAATCAGCCCCAGCATTTT. Translation: CASSPSNQPQHF.

V usage is TRBV5-1 and J usage is TRBJ2-1, with 9 bases aligning to TRBD2. There are 16 residues in the CDR3. V lost 2 bases and J lost 2; bases outside the gene matches: 5. Looked up from germline, CDR1 is SGHRS and CDR2 is YFSETQ. The CDR3: CASSFERGATYNEQFF. The CDR3 DNA follows: TGCGCCAGCAGCTTCGAGCGGGGGGCTACCTACAATGAGCAGTTCTTC. Together with reference TRBV5-1 and TRBJ2-1, the CDR3 gives the full variable domain: KAGVTQTPRYLIKTRGQQVTLSCSPISGHRSVSWYQQTPGQGLQFLFEYFSETQRNKGNFPGRFSGRQFSNSRSEMNVSTLELGDSALYLCASSFERGATYNEQFFGPGTRLTVL.

This chain connects TRBV9 to TRBJ2-2; perhaps D is TRBD1 or TRBD2 (5 bases each). The V end lost 1 base, the J end lost 0 bases, and 22 bases lay between the germline ends. Germline CDR1 is SGDLS and CDR2 is YYNGEE. CDR3 size: 20 residues. The CDR3 protein is CASSVSRIRGPFANTGELFF. The CDR3 DNA is TGTGCCAGCAGCGTATCCCGAATCCGGGGACCCTTCGCGAACACCGGGGAGCTGTTTTTT.

The rearrangement links TRBV14 to TRBJ1-2; TRBD1 agrees at 12 bases. CDR1 and CDR2 (germline): SGHDN, FVKESK. The CDR3 covers 15 residues. J lost 3 bases, V lost 4 bases, and 3 bases had no gene match. The DNA for the CDR3 is TGTGCCAGCAGCCGCAGGGACAGGGGGCACTATGGCTACACCTTC. It codes for CASSRRDRGHYGYTF.

The V and J genes are TRBV7-8 and TRBJ2-1; 7 nucleotides agree with TRBD2. The germline gives CDR1 SGHVS, CDR2 FQNEAQ. The J segment lost 5 bases and the V segment lost 2 bases, leaving 6 bases of the junction unmatched. The CDR3 is made up of 15 amino acids. The CDR3 spells CASSLPGREDNEQFF. The CDR3 DNA sequence: TGTGCCAGCAGCTTACCGGGCCGGGAGGACAATGAGCAGTTCTTC.

This clone is a singleton in its sample. An end of the junction differs from the germline gene, which may be a read error. This sequence joins TRBV7-2 and TRBJ2-5; TRBD1 aligns across 9 bases. Looked up from germline, CDR1 is SGHTA and CDR2 is FQGNSA. This CDR3 spans 16 amino acids. CDR3 sequence reads: CASSSWTGANHETQYF. CDR3 bases: TGTGCCAGCAGCTCCTGGACAGGGGCGAACCATGAGACCCAGTACTTC.

A single count supports this clone. This rearrangement joins TRBV11-2 to TRBJ1-4; no reliable D call. Germline V CDR1 and CDR2: SGHAT, FQNNGV. Trimming stripped 5 bases from V and 4 bases from J, with 8 bases between. The CDR3 is made up of 13 amino acids. The CDR3 region has the DNA TGTGCCAGCAGCCCCCCCTATAATGAAAAACTGTTTTTT. It encodes CASSPPYNEKLFF.

This clone was recorded a few times. The sample holds other DNA sequences that translate to the same CDR3. The chain couples TRBV28 to TRBJ1-5; D not resolved. The CDR3 runs 12 residues. Trimming removed 3 bases at V and 3 bases at J, with 3 bases between. The germline CDR1 and CDR2 sequences are MDHEN and SYDVKM. CDR3 DNA: TGTGCCAGCAGTTTTCTCAATCAGCCCCAGCATTTT. Protein product: CASSFLNQPQHF.

The CDR3 is CASTIGGATNEKLFF. The CDR3 DNA is TGTGCCAGCACCATTGGGGGGGCAACTAATGAAAAACTGTTTTTT. The rearrangement links TRBV28 to TRBJ1-4, with TRBD1 as a possible D gene (5 bases). The CDR3 sequence is 15 residues long. Germline assignment: CDR1 MDHEN and CDR2 SYDVKM. V was clipped by 7 bases and J by 0 bases, with 12 bases between them. The full variable domain, in which reference TRBV28 and TRBJ1-4 provide the parts outside the CDR3, is DVKVTQSSRYLVKRTGEKVFLECVQDMDHENMFWYRQDPGLGLRLIYFSYDVKMKEKGDIPEGYSVSREKKERFSLILESASTNQTSMYLCASTIGGATNEKLFFGSGTQLSVL.

This clone has just a few counts. Other DNA sequences in the same sample also yield this CDR3. The chain is built from TRBV30 and TRBJ1-1; D is ambiguous. This CDR3 is built from 12 residues. Germline assignment: CDR1 GTSNPN and CDR2 SVGIG (reference sequence). V was trimmed by 0 bases and J by 4 bases, leaving 6 bases between them. CDR3 DNA sequence: TGTGCCTGGAGTGTACGGGGCACTGAAGCTTTCTTT. Translated: CAWSVRGTEAFF.